These 25 T cell receptor beta chains share one sample of origin, sequenced in a study of T cell responses to AZD1222 COVID-19 vaccine. Sequencing was performed with immunoSEQ multiplex PCR; in TCRdb, only in-frame clones are kept and a portion is missing. The sample has roughly 100,000 clones, 90% seen once; the top ten hold 4.5% to 5.5%. Sequenced here: peripheral blood, sampled on day 0 of AZD1222 vaccination. The receptors here all came from an adult in good health.

This chain joins TRBV25-1 and TRBJ1-1; 8 bases align to TRBD1. Germline CDR1 is MGHDK and CDR2 is SYGVNS. This CDR3 contains 15 residues. V was pared by 1 base and J by 7 bases, with 8 bases of the junction left unmatched. The CDR3 spells CASSESGDRLFEAFF. The CDR3 DNA reads as TGTGCCAGCAGTGAATCCGGGGACAGGCTTTTTGAAGCTTTCTTT.

The V gene is TRBV28, the J gene TRBJ1-5, with a possible D match to TRBD1 (5 bases). With 7 bases removed from V and 0 bases from J, the gap between germline ends came to 16 bases. Per germline, CDR1 MDHEN and CDR2 SYDVKM. The CDR3 has 16 amino acids. CDR3: CASTRRRQLSNQPQHF. For the CDR3, the DNA is TGTGCCAGCACTCGACGGCGACAGCTTAGCAATCAGCCCCAGCATTTT. Variable domain in full (rest from reference TRBV28 and TRBJ1-5): DVKVTQSSRYLVKRTGEKVFLECVQDMDHENMFWYRQDPGLGLRLIYFSYDVKMKEKGDIPEGYSVSREKKERFSLILESASTNQTSMYLCASTRRRQLSNQPQHFGDGTRLSIL.

The chain carries TRBV4-2 and TRBJ2-1; 7 bases map to TRBD2. J gave up 8 bases and V 4 bases, and 14 bases lay outside the gene matches. This CDR3 is 16 amino acids long. Germline V gene data show CDR1 as LGHNA and CDR2 as YNFKEQ. CDR3 DNA sequence: TGTGCCAGCAGCCCCCGTATTAGCGGGCCAAGGGATGAGCAGTTCTTC. Protein product: CASSPRISGPRDEQFF.

The J gene is TRBJ1-2, the V gene TRBV23-1; D possibly corresponds to TRBD1 (6 bases). TRBV23-1 is an open reading frame whose function is uncertain. The CDR3 is made up of 15 amino acids. The V end lost 4 bases, the J end lost 8 bases, and 20 bases lay between the germline ends. The CDR3 reads CASSLKGGQVWGYTF. CDR3 coding DNA: TGCGCCAGCAGTCTCAAAGGGGGGCAGGTTTGGGGCTACACCTTC.

V and J are TRBV7-9 and TRBJ2-2; D tentatively fits TRBD1 or TRBD2 (5 bases each). Germline V lookup: CDR1 SEHNR, CDR2 FQNEAQ (reference sequence). The CDR3 length is 13 residues. The V gene lost 5 bases and the J gene lost 7 bases, with 11 bases spanning the gap. The DNA of the CDR3 is TGTGCCAGCAGCCCCAGGGCGGGCGGGGAGCTGTTTTTT. Translation gives CASSPRAGGELFF.

The J gene is TRBJ1-4, the V gene TRBV4-1; D not certain. V was trimmed by 2 bases and J by 0 bases, leaving 13 bases between them. The germline V gene has CDR1 MGHRA and CDR2 YSYEKL. The CDR3 loop spans 17 amino acids. The CDR3 sequence: CASSQLLTGSTNEKLFF. The CDR3 DNA reads as TGCGCCAGCAGCCAACTTTTGACCGGGTCAACTAATGAAAAACTGTTTTTT.

V and J are TRBV5-8 and TRBJ2-3; D uncertain. Trimming removed 1 base at V and 6 bases at J, with 9 bases between. The CDR3 runs 13 residues. Germline lookup yields CDR1 SGHTS and CDR2 YDEGEE. CDR3 bases: TGTGCCAGCAGCTTGTCGGCCCGGGATACGCAGTATTTT. It is translated as CASSLSARDTQYF.

The chain is built from TRBV25-1 and TRBJ2-7, with 9 bases fitting TRBD1. This CDR3 has 14 residues. Germline CDR1 is MGHDK and CDR2 is SYGVNS. The V gene end was trimmed by 3 bases and the J gene end by 5 bases; junction bases not matched to a gene: 5. CDR3 loop: CASSEYRGRDEQYF. In DNA, the CDR3 is TGTGCCAGCAGTGAGTACAGGGGGCGGGACGAGCAGTACTTC.

This CDR3 reads CASRGLARTGELFF. As DNA, the CDR3 is TGTGCCAGCAGAGGACTAGCGCGCACCGGGGAGCTGTTTTTT. This chain joins TRBV6-5 and TRBJ2-2, with TRBD2 matching 9 bases. This CDR3 is 14 amino acids long. In germline, CDR1 is MNHEY, CDR2 SVGAGI. Losses at the gene ends were 6 bases for V and 4 bases for J; bases not matched to a gene: 3.

The V call is TRBV30, the J call TRBJ1-4; D uncertain. The CDR3 has 13 residues. Germline V lookup: CDR1 GTSNPN, CDR2 SVGIG (reference sequence). Trimming removed 3 bases from V and 8 bases from J, with 13 bases in between. The CDR3 here is CAWRNTIGEKLFF. The CDR3 coding sequence is TGTGCCTGGAGGAACACTATCGGGGAAAAACTGTTTTTT.

V and J are TRBV11-3 and TRBJ2-3; a weak D match, TRBD1 (5 bases). Deletions cut 5 bases from V and 1 base from J, with 16 bases between. The CDR3 loop spans 16 amino acids. Germline V lookup: CDR1 SGHNT, CDR2 YENEEA. CDR3 coding DNA: TGTGCCAGCAGCCCTAGGTGGGGCCCCGGCACAGATACGCAGTATTTT. This translates into CASSPRWGPGTDTQYF.

The V call is TRBV27, the J call TRBJ2-5, with 7 bases lining up with TRBD1. Germline values: CDR1 MNHEY, CDR2 SMNVEV (reference sequence). The CDR3 totals 14 residues. The V gene end was trimmed by 7 bases and the J gene end by 3 bases; junction bases not matched to a gene: 8. CDR3 DNA: TGTGCCAGCACCCCAAGGACAGGCGAAGAGACCCAGTACTTC. As protein: CASTPRTGEETQYF.

J is TRBJ2-7 and V is TRBV9, with 8 bases matching TRBD2. Per the germline V gene, CDR1 is SGDLS and CDR2 is YYNGEE. The length of the CDR3 is 15 residues. V lost 0 bases to trimming and J lost 0 bases; unmatched junction nucleotides: 2. The CDR3 bases are TGTGCCAGCAGCGTAGCGGGGGGGAGCTCCTACGAGCAGTACTTC. It is translated as CASSVAGGSSYEQYF.

V gene TRBV27 combines with J gene TRBJ1-1, with D uncertain. The V end lost 7 bases, the J end lost 2 bases, and 17 bases lay between the germline ends. Germline V gene lookup returns CDR1 MNHEY and CDR2 SMNVEV (reference sequence). The CDR3 spans 15 residues. The CDR3: CASTSRHEGNTEAFF. The CDR3 nucleotides are TGTGCCAGCACCTCCAGACACGAGGGAAACACTGAAGCTTTCTTT.

In DNA form, the CDR3 reads TGCGCCAGCAGCTTACGAACAGGGGGCGGTCAGCCCCAGCATTTT. It is translated as CASSLRTGGGQPQHF. This chain connects TRBV5-1 to TRBJ1-5; TRBD1 matches 9 bases. The germline gives CDR1 SGHRS, CDR2 YFSETQ. The trim removed 2 bases at V and 6 bases at J, leaving 6 bases unmatched. This CDR3 region has 15 residues.

The V and J genes are TRBV19 and TRBJ1-4, with 8 bases matching TRBD1. The CDR3 consists of 15 residues. Germline assignment: CDR1 LNHDA and CDR2 SQIVND (reference sequence). V gave up 5 bases and J gave up 5 bases; unmatched junction bases: 7. This CDR3 reads CASSVTGQGNEKLFF. DNA of the CDR3: TGTGCCAGTAGTGTGACTGGACAGGGAAATGAAAAACTGTTTTTT.

This chain links TRBV7-9 with TRBJ1-1; weak D call: TRBD1 (6 bases). The CDR3 is 14 residues long. Germline CDR1 SEHNR, CDR2 FQNEAQ (reference sequence). Trimming removed 5 bases from V and 11 bases from J, with 21 bases in between. CDR3 nucleotides: TGTGCCAGCAGCCGTACGGACAGCGGAGGCTGGGCTTTCTTT. This translates into CASSRTDSGGWAFF.

CDR3 bases: TGTGCCAGCAGCCCATCCGGTGGGGCCAACGTCCTGACTTTC. Protein: CASSPSGGANVLTF. The chain couples TRBV9 to TRBJ2-6; D gene uncertain. Germline lookup yields CDR1 SGDLS and CDR2 YYNGEE. CDR3 length equals 14 residues. V was shortened by 4 bases and J by 3 bases, with 8 bases between the two germline ends.

The chain uses TRBV28 and TRBJ1-1; no firm D call. Germline CDR1 is MDHEN and CDR2 is SYDVKM. V lost 5 bases to trimming and J lost 6 bases, with 13 bases between them. This CDR3 has 13 amino acids. The CDR3 sequence: CASSRMWGSEAFF. The CDR3 coding sequence is TGTGCCAGCAGTCGCATGTGGGGATCTGAAGCTTTCTTT.

This chain connects TRBV6-2 or TRBV6-3 to TRBJ2-1; D is possibly TRBD2 (6 bases). Germline CDR1 MNHEY, CDR2 SVGEGT. V lost 4 bases to trimming and J lost 4 bases, with 8 bases between them. The CDR3 has 13 residues. This CDR3 is CASSLGLYNEQFF. CDR3 DNA: TGTGCCAGCAGTTTGGGACTTTACAATGAGCAGTTCTTC.

This clone was observed once. The chain combines TRBV4-2 with TRBJ2-1, with D perhaps matching TRBD2 (7 bases). The CDR3 sequence is 15 residues long. With 3 bases removed from V and 4 bases from J, the gap between germline ends came to 13 bases. Germline CDR1 reads LGHNA; CDR2 reads YNFKEQ. The chain's CDR3 is CASSHRRGAYNEQFF. The CDR3 DNA follows: TGTGCCAGCAGCCACCGACGGGGGGCATACAATGAGCAGTTCTTC.

This chain connects TRBV5-4 to TRBJ1-2; TRBD1 aligns across 10 bases. There are 16 residues in the CDR3. J was trimmed by 1 base and V by 3 bases; bases with no gene match: 6. Germline values: CDR1 SGHNT, CDR2 YYREEE (reference sequence). The CDR3 protein is CASSSPRDRGNYGYTF. The DNA for the CDR3 is TGTGCCAGCAGCTCCCCAAGGGACAGGGGTAACTATGGCTACACCTTC.

The rearrangement links TRBV5-6 to TRBJ2-7; 8 nucleotides align to TRBD1. The CDR3 extends over 14 amino acids. J gave up 5 bases and V 3 bases, and 7 bases lay outside the gene matches. The germline V gene encodes CDR1 SGHDT and CDR2 YYEEEE. The CDR3 reads CASSSLGQGHEQYF. The CDR3 DNA sequence: TGTGCCAGCAGCTCGCTTGGACAGGGCCACGAGCAGTACTTC.

J is TRBJ1-3 and V is TRBV5-6; D might be TRBD1 (6 bases). CDR1 is SGHDT, CDR2 YYEEEE, per germline. V lost 4 bases, J lost 1 base, and 12 bases lay in between. The CDR3 extends over 15 amino acids. CDR3 region: CASSRPTGSGNTIYF. CDR3 bases: TGTGCCAGCAGCCGGCCTACAGGGTCTGGAAACACCATATATTTT.

The gene calls are TRBV9 and TRBJ1-2, with D possibly matching TRBD1 (6 bases). Trimming cost V 2 bases and J 4 bases, with 12 bases left between them. Germline V gene lookup returns CDR1 SGDLS and CDR2 YYNGEE. The CDR3 has 14 residues. DNA for the CDR3: TGTGCCAGCAGCGTTGCGGACAGACTCTATGGCTACACCTTC. It translates to CASSVADRLYGYTF.